This TCR beta chain was sequenced in a study of T-cell reconstitution after alpha-beta-depleted transplantation in children. Study-wide findings and caveats: One year post-transplant, T-cell counts and diversity were largely derived from T cells produced anew. Recipient T cells and thymic progenitors that survived were the source of the high TCRbeta diversity seen at day 60 in some patients. By about two months after transplant, alpha-beta T cells reportedly arose from several hundred graft clones that had expanded.

The V end was cut by 5 bases, the J end by 5 bases, with 15 bases between. CDR1 and CDR2 from the germline V gene are LNHDA and SQIVND (reference sequence). The CDR3 is made up of 14 amino acids. Points on this clonotype: Its target is unknown.

A TCRbeta library incorporating unique molecular identifiers was prepared. In TCRdb, the PCR reads were re-called with MiXCR into one record per CDR3 protein. The repertoire includes about 980,000 distinct CDR3 sequences, roughly 29% of them detected once, and roughly 31% sits in the top ten. This TCR came from a boy younger than two who had a stem cell transplant for SCID, so the T cells may come from the graft donor. V and J are TRBV19 and TRBJ1-1; TRBD1 is a possible D gene (5 bases). This sample comprised PBMCs, mostly from graft donor cells, obtained 360 days after TCRalphabeta/CD19-depleted stem cell transplant. The CDR3 is CASSPREEGTEAFF. CDR3 sequence (DNA): TGTGCCAGTAGTCCACGCGAGGAGGGGACTGAAGCTTTCTTT.